This is a list of T cell receptor beta chains from one sample in a study of technical replicates of blood from a few donors. The data were produced by immunoSEQ multiplex PCR, yet TCRdb's version contains in-frame clones alone and is incomplete. The repertoire holds 60,000 to 80,000 clones, with almost 95% as singletons. What was sequenced was T cells isolated from PBMCs. Receptor source: a human donor in good health. Both conserved end residues are part of each CDR3. The order of the fields is J gene, V gene, D gene, CDR3 length, clone size, CDR3 protein, CDR3 DNA. The D gene is left open where the match is weak. The size entry is marked missing in some rows and otherwise reads once, few, many or a size class.

j_gene: TRBJ1-1
v_gene: TRBV28
d_gene: -
len: 12
abundance: -
CDR3aa: CATQTGNTEAFF
CDR3nt: TGTGCCACCCAGACGGGAAACACTGAAGCTTTCTTT

j_gene: TRBJ1-2
v_gene: TRBV10-3
d_gene: TRBD1
len: 14
abundance: -
CDR3aa: CAISQTGGDSGYTF
CDR3nt: TGTGCCATCAGCCAGACAGGGGGCGATTCTGGCTACACCTTC

j_gene: TRBJ1-2
v_gene: TRBV13
d_gene: -
len: 16
abundance: once
CDR3aa: CASSLGQVGGSYGYTF
CDR3nt: TGTGCCAGCAGCTTAGGCCAGGTAGGAGGGTCCTATGGCTACACCTTC

j_gene: TRBJ1-2
v_gene: TRBV19
d_gene: -
len: 14
abundance: -
CDR3aa: CASSIDKGVYGYTF
CDR3nt: TGTGCCAGTAGTATAGATAAGGGAGTCTATGGCTACACCTTC

j_gene: TRBJ1-5
v_gene: TRBV2
d_gene: -
len: 15
abundance: -
CDR3aa: CASSIQGKGNQPQHF
CDR3nt: TGTGCCAGCAGCATTCAGGGTAAAGGCAATCAGCCCCAGCATTTT

j_gene: TRBJ1-3
v_gene: TRBV27
d_gene: -
len: 14
abundance: -
CDR3aa: CASSFGPLGNTIYF
CDR3nt: TGTGCCAGCAGTTTTGGGCCCCTTGGAAACACCATATATTTT

j_gene: TRBJ2-7
v_gene: TRBV19
d_gene: -
len: 13
abundance: -
CDR3aa: CATSIAIFHEQYF
CDR3nt: TGTGCTACCTCTATAGCGATCTTCCACGAGCAGTACTTC

j_gene: TRBJ2-3
v_gene: TRBV13
d_gene: -
len: 14
abundance: -
CDR3aa: CASSLSGGGDTQYF
CDR3nt: TGTGCCAGCAGCTTATCAGGAGGAGGAGATACGCAGTATTTT

j_gene: TRBJ2-1
v_gene: TRBV7-2
d_gene: TRBD2
len: 14
abundance: -
CDR3aa: CASSPGGLVNEQFF
CDR3nt: TGTGCCAGCAGCCCCGGGGGACTAGTCAATGAGCAGTTCTTC

j_gene: TRBJ1-4
v_gene: TRBV4-3
d_gene: -
len: 15
abundance: -
CDR3aa: CASSQTPYRNEKLFF
CDR3nt: TGCGCCAGCAGCCAAACCCCATACAGGAATGAAAAACTGTTTTTT